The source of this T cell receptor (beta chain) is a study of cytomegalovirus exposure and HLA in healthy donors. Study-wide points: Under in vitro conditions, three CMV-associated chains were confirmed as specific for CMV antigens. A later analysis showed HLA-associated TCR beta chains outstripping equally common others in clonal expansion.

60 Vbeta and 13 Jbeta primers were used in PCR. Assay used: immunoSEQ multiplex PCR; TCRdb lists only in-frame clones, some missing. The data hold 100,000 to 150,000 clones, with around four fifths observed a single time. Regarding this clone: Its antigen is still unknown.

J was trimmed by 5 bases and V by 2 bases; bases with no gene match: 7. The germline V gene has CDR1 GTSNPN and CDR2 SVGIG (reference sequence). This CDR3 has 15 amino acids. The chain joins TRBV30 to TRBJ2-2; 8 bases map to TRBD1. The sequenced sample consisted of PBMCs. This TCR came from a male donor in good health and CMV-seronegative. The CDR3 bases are TGTGCCTGGAGTAGGTGGCAGGGGGCTACCGGGGAGCTGTTTTTT. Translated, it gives CAWSRWQGATGELFF.